What follows is one T cell receptor beta chain and its context. Its antigen is currently unknown. The TCR beta library used iRepertoire HTBI primers with Arm-PCR amplification of CDR3. Using its own MiXCR run on the multiplex PCR reads, TCRdb lists one record per CDR3 protein. Of some 300,000 distinct CDR3 sequences in the sample, 20% to 25% were seen once. The entry originates in a study of regulatory T cells in long-lasting Graves disease. As for the study in general: Over 5 years of antithyroid drugs plus positive TSH receptor antibodies defined persistent Graves' disease.

Study observations and caveats: TRBV28, TRBJ1-2 and TRBJ2-5 were favored in persistent disease.

Time point defined: persistent/refractory GD, antithyroid drugs over 5 years with positive TRAb. PBMC RNA was the source of the TCR library. Graves' disease diagnoses followed American Thyroid Association guidelines. V was shortened by 5 bases and J by 10 bases, with 12 bases between the two germline ends. The CDR3 has 12 residues. Germline V gene lookup returns CDR1 SGHVS and CDR2 FQNEAQ. This receptor was obtained from a female donor with Graves disease. The V call is TRBV7-8, the J call TRBJ2-1; D gene ambiguous. The sequences come from peripheral blood mononuclear cells (PBMCs), collected when the disease was refractory, from a patient treated with antithyroid drugs. The CDR3, as DNA: TGTGCCAGCAGCCACGAAGGGTTCGAGCAGTTCTTC. Protein product: CASSHEGFEQFF.